Listed here are 4 T cell receptor beta chains from one sample, sequenced in a study of T cells in Graves' hyperthyroidism and ophthalmopathy. The investigators amplified TCR beta CDR3 regions from RNA transcripts. TCR CDR3 underwent first-round RT-PCR with the HTBI primer set. TCRdb itself ran the multiplex PCR reads through MiXCR, one entry per CDR3 protein. Of approximately 350,000 distinct CDR3 sequences listed, roughly 15% are singletons. The sample comprised blood. Receptors were obtained from a woman aged 55-70 years with Graves' ophthalmopathy.

This clonotype occurred many times. The genes are TRBV28 and TRBJ2-7, with 7 bases aligning to TRBD2. Germline CDR1 MDHEN, CDR2 SYDVKM. The length of the CDR3 is 13 residues. Trimming cost V 8 bases and J 6 bases; bases outside gene matches: 10. CDR3 residues: CASYAAGVREQYF. The CDR3 DNA reads as TGTGCCAGCTACGCGGCGGGAGTTCGCGAGCAGTACTTC.

This clonotype was seen many times. The chain employs TRBV3-1 and TRBJ1-1; D is uncertain. The CDR3 length is 12 residues. Germline V gene data show CDR1 as LGHDT and CDR2 as YNNKEL (reference sequence). Between the trimmed V and J ends, which lost 5 bases and 11 bases, there was a span of 15 bases. The CDR3 DNA reads TGTGCCAGCAGCGTGGGAGGCCTCGAGGCTTTCTTT. As protein: CASSVGGLEAFF. Complete variable domain (other parts from reference TRBV3-1 and TRBJ1-1): DTAVSQTPKYLVTQMGNDKSIKCEQNLGHDTMYWYKQDSKKFLKIMFSYNNKELIINETVPNRFSPKSPDKAHLNLHINSLELGDSAVYFCASSVGGLEAFFGQGTRLTVV.

This clonotype was recorded many times. The chain carries TRBV12-3 or TRBV12-4 and TRBJ1-1, with D uncertain. The CDR3 length is 13 residues. Deletions cut 6 bases from V and 1 base from J, with 9 bases between. CDR3 bases: TGTGCCAGCAGACCCGGACGGAACACTGAAGCTTTCTTT. This sequence encodes CASRPGRNTEAFF.

The V and J genes are TRBV28 and TRBJ2-7; 11 bases match TRBD1. Germline lookup yields CDR1 MDHEN and CDR2 SYDVKM. This CDR3 has 14 residues. Trimming cost V 4 bases and J 5 bases; bases outside gene matches: 4. The CDR3 DNA follows: TGTGCCAGCAGTTGGGGACAGGGGGGGAACGAGCAGTACTTC. Amino acid sequence: CASSWGQGGNEQYF.